The rows below give T cell receptor beta chains drawn from one sample of a study of cytotoxic CD8 clonotypes in ibrutinib-treated CLL. The protocol was immunoSEQ multiplex PCR, while the TCRdb copy is restricted to in-frame clones and leaves out a portion. This table has 150,000 or so clones, roughly 77% appearing once. Source: PBMCs, taken after 12 months of ibrutinib treatment. All receptors derive from a human donor with chronic lymphocytic leukemia. The CDR3 runs from the conserved cysteine through the conserved F or W. Fields, in order: CDR3 DNA, CDR3 protein, clone size, V gene, D gene, J gene. D genes are given only for firm matches. Rows give clone size only sometimes, using once, few, many, or a class for an expanded clone.

CDR3nt: TGTGTCGTACCTCGGGACAGGGAATACTATGGCTACACCTTC; CDR3aa: CVVPRDREYYGYTF; abundance: .; v_gene: TRBV7-9; d_gene: TRBD1; j_gene: TRBJ1-2
CDR3nt: TGTGCCAGCAGCGCGATAACAGATACGCAGTATTTT; CDR3aa: CASSAITDTQYF; abundance: .; v_gene: TRBV9; d_gene: .; j_gene: TRBJ2-3
CDR3nt: TGTGCCAGCTCACCAGACAGGGGGGGTCAGCCCCAGCATTTT; CDR3aa: CASSPDRGGQPQHF; abundance: .; v_gene: TRBV18; d_gene: TRBD1; j_gene: TRBJ1-5
CDR3nt: TGTGCCAGCAGTTTCGGACAGAACCCCGAGCAGTACTTC; CDR3aa: CASSFGQNPEQYF; abundance: once; v_gene: TRBV27; d_gene: .; j_gene: TRBJ2-7
CDR3nt: TGTGCCAGTGCCGGGCTCATGAACACTGAAGCTTTCTTT; CDR3aa: CASAGLMNTEAFF; abundance: .; v_gene: TRBV28; d_gene: .; j_gene: TRBJ1-1
CDR3nt: TGTGCCAGCAGCTTACGACAGGGCTCCCACAATGAGCAGTTCTTC; CDR3aa: CASSLRQGSHNEQFF; abundance: .; v_gene: TRBV11-3; d_gene: TRBD1; j_gene: TRBJ2-1
CDR3nt: TGTGCCAGCAGTTTAAACTGGGAAAGGAACACTGAAGCTTTCTTT; CDR3aa: CASSLNWERNTEAFF; abundance: .; v_gene: TRBV28; d_gene: .; j_gene: TRBJ1-1
CDR3nt: TGTGCCAGCAGCTTTGCGGAGAACACTGAAGCTTTCTTT; CDR3aa: CASSFAENTEAFF; abundance: few; v_gene: TRBV7-9; d_gene: .; j_gene: TRBJ1-1
CDR3nt: TGTGCCAGCAGCCAAGTAGGGTTAGAGACCCAGTACTTC; CDR3aa: CASSQVGLETQYF; abundance: .; v_gene: TRBV14; d_gene: .; j_gene: TRBJ2-5
CDR3nt: TGTGCCAGCAGTTTTCAGGGCTGGTATGGCTACACCTTC; CDR3aa: CASSFQGWYGYTF; abundance: .; v_gene: TRBV28; d_gene: .; j_gene: TRBJ1-2
CDR3nt: TGTGCCAGCAGCAAAGAGGTTAGCGGAAGCTCCTACGAGCAGTACTTC; CDR3aa: CASSKEVSGSSYEQYF; abundance: .; v_gene: TRBV21-1; d_gene: .; j_gene: TRBJ2-7